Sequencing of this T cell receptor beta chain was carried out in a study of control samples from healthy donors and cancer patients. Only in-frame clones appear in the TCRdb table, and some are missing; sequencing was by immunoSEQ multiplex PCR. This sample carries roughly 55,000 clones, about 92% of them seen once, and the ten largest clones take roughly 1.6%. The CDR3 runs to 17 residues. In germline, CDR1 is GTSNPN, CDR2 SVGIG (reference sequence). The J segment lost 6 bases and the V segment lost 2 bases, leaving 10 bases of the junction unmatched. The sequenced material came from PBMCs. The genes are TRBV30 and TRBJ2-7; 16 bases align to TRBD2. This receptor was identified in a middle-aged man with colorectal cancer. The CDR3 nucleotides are TGTGCCTGGAGTCCGGGACTAGCGGGGGGGCCGGGTCTCGAGCAGTACTTC. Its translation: CAWSPGLAGGPGLEQYF. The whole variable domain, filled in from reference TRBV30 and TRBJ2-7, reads SQTIHQWPATLVQPVGSPLSLECTVEGTSNPNLYWYRQAAGRGLQLLFYSVGIGQISSEVPQNLSASRPQDRQFILSSKKLLLSDSGFYLCAWSPGLAGGPGLEQYFGPGTRLTVT.